Described below is a single T cell receptor beta chain sequence and its context. Its antigen is currently unknown. The source of the sample is a study of T-cell memory formation after mild COVID-19. General study points: Cross-reactive memory apparently joined, as some responding clones appeared in pre-infection memory. CM and EM subsets held most contracting CD4+ clones; EMRA held CD8+ ones.

TCRdb re-derived calls from the 5' RACE reads in MiXCR, one entry per CDR3 protein. The profile covers 300,000 to 350,000 distinct CDR3 sequences, with 13% to 15% appearing a single time and roughly a fifth taken by the ten largest. The CDR3 contains 17 residues. Germline assignment: CDR1 LNHNV and CDR2 YYDKDF (reference sequence). The ends were cut back, 0 bases at V and 4 bases at J, with 18 bases in the middle. Sample: PBMCs or a T cell subset sorted from them (not recorded which). The receptor's source is a man younger than 35 who had mild COVID-19 (a few samples of this study predate the infection). Cell type and time point are not known. V is TRBV15 and J is TRBJ1-1; maybe TRBD1 (6 bases). Written as DNA, the CDR3 is TGTGCCACCAGCAGAGACCGCCTCTCAGGGGTCGGCACTGAAGCTTTCTTT. Protein product: CATSRDRLSGVGTEAFF.